A single sample is the source of the 9 T cell receptor beta chains below, sequenced in a study of identical twins. TCRdb analysed the 5' RACE reads with MiXCR anew, one entry per CDR3 protein. The sample includes approximately 150,000 distinct CDR3 sequences, under 4.5% of them seen just once. The sample comprised memory T cells sorted from blood. The source of these receptors is a man between 18 and 35 years old in good health.

This clonotype was counted at least ten times. The chain recombines TRBV28 with TRBJ2-5; no firm D call. The CDR3 covers 11 residues. CDR1 MDHEN and CDR2 SYDVKM come from the germline V gene. The V gene lost 8 bases and the J gene lost 4 bases, with 8 bases spanning the gap. CDR3 nucleotides: TGTGCCAGCTCTAGGGCAGAGACCCAGTACTTC. It encodes CASSRAETQYF.

The V gene is TRBV30, the J gene TRBJ1-1, with unresolved D. The CDR3 contains 12 residues. Germline assignment: CDR1 GTSNPN and CDR2 SVGIG (reference sequence). Trimming cost V 8 bases and J 3 bases, with 13 bases left between them. The CDR3 loop is CARRTQDTEAFF. As DNA, the CDR3 is TGTGCCCGACGGACCCAAGACACTGAAGCTTTCTTT.

At least ten counts were recorded for this clonotype. The J gene is TRBJ1-3, the V gene TRBV20-1, with TRBD1 matching 9 bases. This CDR3 comprises 15 residues. CDR1 and CDR2 (germline): DFQATT, SNEGSKA (reference sequence). The trim removed 1 base at V and 8 bases at J, leaving 9 bases unmatched. In DNA form, the CDR3 reads TGCAGTGCTAGAGCAAGGGACAGGGAGAGGGACACCATATATTTT. It yields the protein CSARARDRERDTIYF.

This clonotype was found many times. The chain employs TRBV29-1 and TRBJ2-7; TRBD1 aligns across 7 bases. The germline CDR1 and CDR2 sequences are SQVTM and ANQGSEA. With V trimmed by 2 bases and J by 7 bases, 5 bases remained unmatched. The CDR3 is 12 amino acids. CDR3 sequence: CSVEWTGAEQYF. The CDR3 DNA reads as TGCAGCGTTGAATGGACAGGCGCGGAGCAGTACTTC.

The table lists this clonotype with many counts. V gene TRBV7-8 combines with J gene TRBJ2-7; TRBD1 might be the D (6 bases). Between the trimmed V and J ends, which lost 1 base and 2 bases, there was a span of 12 bases. CDR1 is SGHVS, CDR2 FQNEAQ, per germline. This CDR3 contains 15 residues. The CDR3 coding sequence is TGTGCCAGCAGCTTAGATAGGGACACTACCTACGAGCAGTACTTC. Protein product: CASSLDRDTTYEQYF.

This clonotype was recorded many times. The V call is TRBV28, the J call TRBJ2-7; tentatively, D is TRBD1 or TRBD2 (5 bases each). V lost 1 base to trimming and J lost 2 bases, with 6 bases between them. Germline lookup yields CDR1 MDHEN and CDR2 SYDVKM. The CDR3 length is 13 residues. The CDR3 DNA reads as TGTGCCAGCAGTTTATCGGGACCCTACGAGCAGTACGTC. This sequence encodes CASSLSGPYEQYV.

This clonotype turned up a few times. The V and J genes are TRBV7-9 and TRBJ2-3; no reliable D call. Trimming removed 0 bases at V and 1 base at J, with 11 bases between. The germline CDR1 and CDR2 sequences are SEHNR and FQNEAQ (reference sequence). The CDR3 is made up of 16 amino acids. CDR3 DNA: TGTGCCAGCAGCTTAGCGGAAAGCCGCCGCACAGATACGCAGTATTTT. It is translated as CASSLAESRRTDTQYF.

This clonotype was recorded many times. The chain recombines TRBV7-9 with TRBJ2-1; no clear D gene. The length of the CDR3 is 17 residues. V was shortened by 1 base and J by 3 bases, with 16 bases between the two germline ends. Looked up from germline, CDR1 is SEHNR and CDR2 is FQNEAQ (reference sequence). In nucleotides, the CDR3 is TGTGCCAGCAGCTTAGGATCGGCCAGTAGGTTCTACAATGAGCAGTTCTTC. It codes for CASSLGSASRFYNEQFF.

The V gene is TRBV27, the J gene TRBJ2-6; tentative D call: TRBD1 (6 bases). CDR1 and CDR2 (germline): MNHEY, SMNVEV (reference sequence). V was shortened by 5 bases and J by 3 bases, with 14 bases between the two germline ends. The CDR3 extends over 16 amino acids. CDR3 DNA sequence: TGTGCCAGCAGTATCCTTACAGGGTTTGGGGCCAACGTCCTGACTTTC. Its protein product is CASSILTGFGANVLTF.